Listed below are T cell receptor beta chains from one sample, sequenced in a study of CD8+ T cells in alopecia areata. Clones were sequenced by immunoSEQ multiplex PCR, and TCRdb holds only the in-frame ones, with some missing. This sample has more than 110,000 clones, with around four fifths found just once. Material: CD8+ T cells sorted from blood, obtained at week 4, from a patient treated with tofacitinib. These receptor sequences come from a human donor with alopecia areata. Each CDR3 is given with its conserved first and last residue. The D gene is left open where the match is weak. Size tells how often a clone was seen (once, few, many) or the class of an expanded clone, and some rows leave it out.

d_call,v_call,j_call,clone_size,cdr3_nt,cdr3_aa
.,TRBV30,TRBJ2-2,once,TGTGCCTGGAGTACAGGGTACTCCGGGGAGCTGTTTTTT,CAWSTGYSGELFF
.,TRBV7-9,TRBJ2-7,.,TGTGCCAGCAGCTCGCCACAGGGTACGGGGTACGAGCAGTACTTC,CASSSPQGTGYEQYF
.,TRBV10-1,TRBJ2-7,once,TGCGCCAGCAGTGACGGGAATTTGGAGCAGTACTTC,CASSDGNLEQYF
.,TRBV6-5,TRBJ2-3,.,TGTGCCAGCAGTTATCTGTCCGACACAGATACGCAGTATTTT,CASSYLSDTDTQYF
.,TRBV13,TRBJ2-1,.,TGTGCCAGCAGCCCGCCGGGGTCACCCTCCTACAATGAGCAGTTCTTC,CASSPPGSPSYNEQFF
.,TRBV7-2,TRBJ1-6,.,TGTGCCAGCAGCTTAGGGACAGTTGTTAATAATTCACCCCTCCACTTT,CASSLGTVVNNSPLHF
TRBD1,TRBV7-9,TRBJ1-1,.,TGTGCCAGCAGCTTTGGGCAGGGGGTGTTCACTGAAGCTTTCTTT,CASSFGQGVFTEAFF
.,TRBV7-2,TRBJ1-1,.,TGTGCCAGCAGCTTAGCGATCGGCAGGGGGAACACTGAAGCTTTCTTT,CASSLAIGRGNTEAFF
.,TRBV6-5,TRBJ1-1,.,TGTGCCAGCAGTTACGGTATTTCCTCTCCTTACACTGAAGCTTTCTTT,CASSYGISSPYTEAFF
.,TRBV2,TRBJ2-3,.,TGTGCCAGCACCCGTTTGCTAGACCCCACAGATACGCAGTATTTT,CASTRLLDPTDTQYF
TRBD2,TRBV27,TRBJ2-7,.,TGTGCCAGCAGGCCGGGACTAGGTACTTACGAGCAGTACTTC,CASRPGLGTYEQYF
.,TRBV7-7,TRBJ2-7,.,TGTGCTAGCAGCCCGGACCGCCGTGGAGAGCAGTACTTC,CASSPDRRGEQYF
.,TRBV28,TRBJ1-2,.,TGTGCCAGCAGGCTGATAGGGGGCTATGGCTACACCTTC,CASRLIGGYGYTF
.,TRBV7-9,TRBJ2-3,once,TGTGCCAGCAGCTTAGGGGGGCTAGCTAGCACAGATACGCAGTATTTT,CASSLGGLASTDTQYF
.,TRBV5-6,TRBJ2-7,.,TGTGCCAGCAGCTTGGTCCCTGGGTCCACGGTCTACGAGCAGTACTTC,CASSLVPGSTVYEQYF
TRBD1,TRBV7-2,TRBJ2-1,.,TGTGCCAGCAGCTTAACTTTGACAGGGGTCAATGAGCAGTTCTTC,CASSLTLTGVNEQFF
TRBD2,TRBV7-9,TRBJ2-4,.,TGTGCCAGCAGCTATCGTGCAGCGGGGGGCCAGTACTTC,CASSYRAAGGQYF
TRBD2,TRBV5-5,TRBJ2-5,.,TGTGCCAGCAGCCGTGCTGAGCGGGGGTTCCAAGAGACCCAGTACTTC,CASSRAERGFQETQYF
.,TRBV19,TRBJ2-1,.,TGTGCCAGTAGTGGGGGGTACTCCTACAATGAGCAGTTCTTC,CASSGGYSYNEQFF
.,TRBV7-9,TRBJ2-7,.,TGTGCCAGCAGCTTATTGCCTGGGGAACGCGAGCAGTACTTC,CASSLLPGEREQYF
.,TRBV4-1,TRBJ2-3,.,TGCGCCAGCAGCCAAGAAGGAACAGATACGCAGTATTTT,CASSQEGTDTQYF
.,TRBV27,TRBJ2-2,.,TGTGCCAGCAGTTTATCAAACACCGGGGAGCTGTTTTTT,CASSLSNTGELFF
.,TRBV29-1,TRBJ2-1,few,TGCAGCGTACTGACGGGATGGGAAGAGCAGTTCTTC,CSVLTGWEEQFF
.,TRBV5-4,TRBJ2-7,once,TGTGCCAGCAGCTTGCAGGGGAGCTACGAGCAGTACTTC,CASSLQGSYEQYF
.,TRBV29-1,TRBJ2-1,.,TGCAGCGTGGAAGGACAGAACTCCTACAATGAGCAGTTCTTC,CSVEGQNSYNEQFF
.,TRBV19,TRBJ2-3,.,TGTGCCAGTAGTATAGCAAAAGGAACAGATACGCAGTATTTT,CASSIAKGTDTQYF
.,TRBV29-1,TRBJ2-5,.,TGCAGCGTTGAAAGGGCCGGGGGCATGGAGACCCAGTACTTC,CSVERAGGMETQYF
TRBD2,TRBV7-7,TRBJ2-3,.,TGTGCTAGCAGCTTAGCAGCGGGGGACACAGATACGCAGTATTTT,CASSLAAGDTDTQYF
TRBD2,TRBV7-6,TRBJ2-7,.,TGTGCCAGCAGCTTAGAGAGCAGCGGGGGGGCTTACGAGCAGTACTTC,CASSLESSGGAYEQYF
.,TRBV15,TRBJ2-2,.,TGTGCCACCGGTAGACCGGAAGGGACCGGGGAGCTGTTTTTT,CATGRPEGTGELFF
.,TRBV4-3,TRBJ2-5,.,TGCGCCAGCAGCCGGACCACTGCAGGGCAGGAGACCCAGTACTTC,CASSRTTAGQETQYF
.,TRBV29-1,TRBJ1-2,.,TGCAGCGAGCGACAGGTTGCAAACTATGGCTACACCTTC,CSERQVANYGYTF
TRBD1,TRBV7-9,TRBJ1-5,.,TGTGCCAGCAGCTTAGAGGGGGCACAGCAGCCCCAGCATTTT,CASSLEGAQQPQHF
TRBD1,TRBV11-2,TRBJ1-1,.,TGTGCCAGCAGCGGCTACAGGGGAGGAACTGAAGCTTTCTTT,CASSGYRGGTEAFF
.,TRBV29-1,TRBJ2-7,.,TGCAGTGCTAGGGTTTCCTACGAGCAGTACTTC,CSARVSYEQYF
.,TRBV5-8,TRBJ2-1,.,TGTGCCAGCAGACCGGACAGCAATGAGCAGTTCTTC,CASRPDSNEQFF
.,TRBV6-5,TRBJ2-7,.,TGTGCCAGCAGCCCCGTGGAGGGATCCTACGAGCAGTACTTC,CASSPVEGSYEQYF
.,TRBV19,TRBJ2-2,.,TGTGCCAGTAGAGATCTCGGGGTGAACACCGGGGAGCTGTTTTTT,CASRDLGVNTGELFF
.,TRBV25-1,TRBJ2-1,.,TGTGCCAGCAGTCTGGGAAATGAGCAGTTCTTC,CASSLGNEQFF
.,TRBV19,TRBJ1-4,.,TGTGCCAGTAGTATTACTGGGGGTGAAAAACTGTTTTTT,CASSITGGEKLFF
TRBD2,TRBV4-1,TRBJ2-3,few,TGCGCCACCGGAAGCGGGGGGCTTACAGATACGCAGTATTTT,CATGSGGLTDTQYF
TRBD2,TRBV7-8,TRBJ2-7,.,TGTGCCAGCAGCTTAGGGGGGGGCGAGCAGTACTTC,CASSLGGGEQYF
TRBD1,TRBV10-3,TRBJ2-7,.,TGTGCCATCACCCGGGACAGCTCCTACGAGCAGTACTTC,CAITRDSSYEQYF
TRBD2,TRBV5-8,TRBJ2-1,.,TGTGCCAGCAGAGTACGGGGGGGCGGCAATGAGCAGTTCTTC,CASRVRGGGNEQFF
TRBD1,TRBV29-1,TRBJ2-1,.,TGCAGCGTTGTCTCCCCTGACAGGGGCGATGAGCAGTTCTTC,CSVVSPDRGDEQFF
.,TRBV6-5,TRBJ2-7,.,TGTGCCAGCAGTTACAGGTCTGAGGGCGAGCAGTACTTC,CASSYRSEGEQYF
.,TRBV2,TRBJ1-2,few,TGTGCCAGGGAAGAGACAGGATTTAACTATGGCTACACCTTC,CAREETGFNYGYTF
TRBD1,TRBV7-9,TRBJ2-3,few,TGTGCCAGCAGCTCCAACAGGGGAAAGCAGCCAGATACGCAGTATTTT,CASSSNRGKQPDTQYF
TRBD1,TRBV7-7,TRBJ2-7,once,TGTGCTAGCAGCTTAGGGACAGGGCCCTCCTACGAGCAGTACTTC,CASSLGTGPSYEQYF
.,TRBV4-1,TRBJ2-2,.,TGCGCCAGCAGCTCGGGACGCGGCGGGGAGCTGTTTTTT,CASSSGRGGELFF
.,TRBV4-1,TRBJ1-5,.,TGCGCCAGCAGCCAACAGGGTCTTAGCAATCAGCCCCAGCATTTT,CASSQQGLSNQPQHF
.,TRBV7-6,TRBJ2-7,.,TGTGCCAGCAGCCAAGGGGCTTGGTACGAGCAGTACTTC,CASSQGAWYEQYF
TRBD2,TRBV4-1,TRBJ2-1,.,TGCGCCAGCAGCCAAGAAGGGACTAACAATGAGCAGTTCTTC,CASSQEGTNNEQFF
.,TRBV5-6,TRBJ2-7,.,TGTGCCAGCAGCGGCGCCGGGGCCACCTACGAGCAGTACTTC,CASSGAGATYEQYF
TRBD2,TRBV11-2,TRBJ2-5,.,TGTGCCAGCAGTCAAGGGGTGACTAGCGGGGGGCAAGAGACCCAGTACTTC,CASSQGVTSGGQETQYF
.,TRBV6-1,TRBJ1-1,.,TGTGCCAGCAGTTTCCAGGGGTCGAACACTGAAGCTTTCTTT,CASSFQGSNTEAFF
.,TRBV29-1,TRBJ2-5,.,TGCAGCGTTGAGTTTCCGGGGGGCATCTACCAAGAGACCCAGTACTTC,CSVEFPGGIYQETQYF
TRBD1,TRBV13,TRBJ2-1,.,TGTGCCAGCAGCTTAGGGGGACAGGGGGCCCATGAGCAGTTCTTC,CASSLGGQGAHEQFF
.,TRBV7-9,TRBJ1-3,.,TGTGCCAGCAGCACCCAGGGAAGCTCTGGAAACACCATATATTTT,CASSTQGSSGNTIYF
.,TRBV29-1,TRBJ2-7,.,TGCAGCGTTGAAAGTGGGTCAGGGTTCCCCTACGAGCAGTACTTC,CSVESGSGFPYEQYF